These T cell receptor beta chains were read from a single sample in a study of blood T cell repertoires in COVID-19. The assay was immunoSEQ multiplex PCR, and TCRdb's table has in-frame clones only and misses some. This sample carries 150,000 to 200,000 clones, approximately 80% of them seen once, and the ten largest clones take roughly 4.9%. The sample consisted of PBMCs or T cells enriched from blood (not recorded which). The receptors shown here come from an older man who had been exposed to COVID-19. The CDR3 runs from the conserved cysteine through the conserved F or W. Each record gives: clone size, V gene, J gene, D gene, CDR3 protein, CDR3 DNA. D genes are given only for firm matches. Clone size is not always given. Where it is, it says once, few, many or a class for expanded clones.

clone size: -
V gene: TRBV7-2
J gene: TRBJ2-1
D gene: -
CDR3 protein: CASSPHPGAYAQFF
CDR3 DNA: TGTGCCAGCAGCCCGCACCCAGGGGCCTATGCGCAGTTCTTC

clone size: -
V gene: TRBV19
J gene: TRBJ1-1
D gene: -
CDR3 protein: CASSTATGGPEAFF
CDR3 DNA: TGTGCCAGTAGCACCGCGACCGGAGGCCCTGAAGCTTTCTTT

clone size: -
V gene: TRBV9
J gene: TRBJ2-5
D gene: TRBD2
CDR3 protein: CASSRLAGGPGETQYF
CDR3 DNA: TGTGCCAGCAGCAGACTAGCGGGGGGGCCTGGAGAGACCCAGTACTTC

clone size: -
V gene: TRBV3-1/TRBV3-2
J gene: TRBJ2-2
D gene: -
CDR3 protein: CASSPAGQNTGELFF
CDR3 DNA: TGTGCCAGCAGCCCCGCCGGACAGAACACCGGGGAGCTGTTTTTT

clone size: once
V gene: TRBV29-1
J gene: TRBJ1-2
D gene: -
CDR3 protein: CSVGRGARGYTF
CDR3 DNA: TGCAGCGTTGGTCGGGGGGCAAGAGGCTACACCTTC

clone size: -
V gene: TRBV19
J gene: TRBJ1-3
D gene: -
CDR3 protein: CASIQPQGASGNTIYF
CDR3 DNA: TGTGCCAGTATCCAACCACAGGGAGCATCTGGAAACACCATATATTTT

clone size: -
V gene: TRBV9
J gene: TRBJ1-1
D gene: TRBD1
CDR3 protein: CASSALDRTPPEAFF
CDR3 DNA: TGTGCCAGCAGCGCCTTGGACAGGACTCCCCCTGAAGCTTTCTTT

clone size: many
V gene: TRBV5-3
J gene: TRBJ2-7
D gene: TRBD2
CDR3 protein: CARSLMSGGADPYEQYF
CDR3 DNA: TGTGCCAGAAGCTTGATGAGCGGGGGGGCCGATCCCTACGAGCAGTACTTC

clone size: -
V gene: TRBV7-7
J gene: TRBJ2-3
D gene: -
CDR3 protein: CASSAGLEVDTQYF
CDR3 DNA: TGTGCCAGCAGCGCGGGACTTGAGGTAGATACGCAGTATTTT

clone size: -
V gene: TRBV24-1
J gene: TRBJ1-1
D gene: TRBD1
CDR3 protein: CATRGDRVNTEAFF
CDR3 DNA: TGTGCCACCAGAGGGGACAGGGTAAACACTGAAGCTTTCTTT

clone size: -
V gene: TRBV2
J gene: TRBJ2-7
D gene: TRBD1
CDR3 protein: CASSGDRAFEQYF
CDR3 DNA: TGTGCCAGCAGTGGGGACAGGGCTTTCGAGCAGTACTTC

clone size: -
V gene: TRBV20-1
J gene: TRBJ1-1
D gene: -
CDR3 protein: CSAPDSEAFF
CDR3 DNA: TGCAGTGCCCCGGACAGTGAAGCTTTCTTT

clone size: -
V gene: TRBV21-1
J gene: TRBJ1-2
D gene: -
CDR3 protein: CEKDRGPTLRGYTF
CDR3 DNA: TGTGAAAAAGACAGGGGGCCCACTTTACGCGGCTACACCTTC

clone size: -
V gene: TRBV4-3
J gene: TRBJ2-2
D gene: -
CDR3 protein: CASSQDPRATGELFF
CDR3 DNA: TGCGCCAGCAGCCAAGATCCCAGGGCCACCGGGGAGCTGTTTTTT

clone size: -
V gene: TRBV18
J gene: TRBJ1-5
D gene: TRBD1
CDR3 protein: CASSPERTGVLPQHF
CDR3 DNA: TGTGCCAGCTCACCAGAGAGGACAGGGGTATTGCCCCAGCATTTT

clone size: -
V gene: TRBV5-1
J gene: TRBJ2-3
D gene: -
CDR3 protein: CASSFYLDTQYF
CDR3 DNA: TGCGCCAGCAGCTTCTACTTAGATACGCAGTATTTT